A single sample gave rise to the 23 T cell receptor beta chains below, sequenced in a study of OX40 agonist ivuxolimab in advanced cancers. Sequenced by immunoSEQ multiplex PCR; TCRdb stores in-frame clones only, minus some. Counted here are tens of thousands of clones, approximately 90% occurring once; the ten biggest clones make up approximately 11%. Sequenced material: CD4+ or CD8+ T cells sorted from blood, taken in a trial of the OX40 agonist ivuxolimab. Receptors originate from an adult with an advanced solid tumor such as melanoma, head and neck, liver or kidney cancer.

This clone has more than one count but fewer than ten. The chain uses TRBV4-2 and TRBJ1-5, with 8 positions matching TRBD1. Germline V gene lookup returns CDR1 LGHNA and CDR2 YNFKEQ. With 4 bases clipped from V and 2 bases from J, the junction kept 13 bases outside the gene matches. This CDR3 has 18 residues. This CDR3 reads CASSREVQTGGGNQPQHF. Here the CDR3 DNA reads TGTGCCAGCAGCCGAGAAGTCCAAACAGGGGGTGGCAATCAGCCCCAGCATTTT.

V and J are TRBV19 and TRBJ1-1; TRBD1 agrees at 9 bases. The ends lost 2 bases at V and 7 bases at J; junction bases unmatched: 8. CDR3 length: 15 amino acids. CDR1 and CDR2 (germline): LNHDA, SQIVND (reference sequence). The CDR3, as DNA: TGTGCCAGTAGTATATCCGGGACAGGGATTGGTGAAGCTTTCTTT. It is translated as CASSISGTGIGEAFF.

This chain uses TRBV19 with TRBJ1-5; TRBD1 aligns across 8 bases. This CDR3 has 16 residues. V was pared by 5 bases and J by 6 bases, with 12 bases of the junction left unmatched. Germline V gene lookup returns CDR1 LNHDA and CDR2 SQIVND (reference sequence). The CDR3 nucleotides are TGTGCCAGTAGTCCACAACGCGGACAGGGCGGTCAGCCCCAGCATTTT. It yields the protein CASSPQRGQGGQPQHF.

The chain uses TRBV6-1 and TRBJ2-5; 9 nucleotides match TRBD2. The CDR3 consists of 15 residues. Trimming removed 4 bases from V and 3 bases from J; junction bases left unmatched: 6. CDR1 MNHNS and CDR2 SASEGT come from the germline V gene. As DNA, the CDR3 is TGTGCCAGCAGTGTTGGGTTAGCGGGAGAAGAGACCCAGTACTTC. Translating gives CASSVGLAGEETQYF.

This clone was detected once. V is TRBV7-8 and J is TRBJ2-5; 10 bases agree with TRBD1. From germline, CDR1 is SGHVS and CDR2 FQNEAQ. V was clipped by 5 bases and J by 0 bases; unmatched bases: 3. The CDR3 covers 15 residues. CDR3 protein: CASSRGTGDQETQYF. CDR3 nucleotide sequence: TGTGCCAGCAGCCGGGGGACAGGGGACCAAGAGACCCAGTACTTC.

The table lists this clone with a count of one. CDR3 sequence reads: CASSYEGLNNEQFF. In DNA form, the CDR3 reads TGTGCCAGCAGTTATGAGGGACTTAACAATGAGCAGTTCTTC. The rearrangement uses TRBV6-6 and TRBJ2-1, with D maybe TRBD2 (6 bases). There are 14 residues in the CDR3. V shed 3 bases and J shed 5 bases, with 11 bases lying between them. Germline CDR1 reads MNHNY; CDR2 reads SVGAGI (reference sequence).

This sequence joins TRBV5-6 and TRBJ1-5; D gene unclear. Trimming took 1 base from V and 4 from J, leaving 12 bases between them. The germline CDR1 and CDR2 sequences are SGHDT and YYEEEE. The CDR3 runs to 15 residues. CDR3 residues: CASSLQSTENQPQHF. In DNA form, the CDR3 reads TGTGCCAGCAGCTTGCAATCGACCGAGAATCAGCCCCAGCATTTT.

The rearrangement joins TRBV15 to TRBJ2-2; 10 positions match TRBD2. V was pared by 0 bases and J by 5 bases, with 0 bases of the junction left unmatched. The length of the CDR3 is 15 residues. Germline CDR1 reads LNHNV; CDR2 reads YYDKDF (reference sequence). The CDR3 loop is CATSRDSGRTGELFF. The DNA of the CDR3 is TGTGCCACCAGCAGAGATAGCGGGAGGACCGGGGAGCTGTTTTTT.

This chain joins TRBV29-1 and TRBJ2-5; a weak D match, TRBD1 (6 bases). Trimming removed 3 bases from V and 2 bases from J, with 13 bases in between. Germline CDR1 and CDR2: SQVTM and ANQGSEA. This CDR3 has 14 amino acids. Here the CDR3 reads CSVDPTGVQETQYF. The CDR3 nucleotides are TGCAGCGTTGACCCGACAGGAGTTCAAGAGACCCAGTACTTC.

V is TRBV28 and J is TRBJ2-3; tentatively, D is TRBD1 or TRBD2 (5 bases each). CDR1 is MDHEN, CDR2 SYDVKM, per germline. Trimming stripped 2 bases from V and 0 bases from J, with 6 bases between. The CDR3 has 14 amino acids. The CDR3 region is CASSLRGSTDTQYF. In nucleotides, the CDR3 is TGTGCCAGCAGTTTACGGGGCAGCACAGATACGCAGTATTTT. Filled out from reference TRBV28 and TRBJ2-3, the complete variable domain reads DVKVTQSSRYLVKRTGEKVFLECVQDMDHENMFWYRQDPGLGLRLIYFSYDVKMKEKGDIPEGYSVSREKKERFSLILESASTNQTSMYLCASSLRGSTDTQYFGPGTRLTVL.

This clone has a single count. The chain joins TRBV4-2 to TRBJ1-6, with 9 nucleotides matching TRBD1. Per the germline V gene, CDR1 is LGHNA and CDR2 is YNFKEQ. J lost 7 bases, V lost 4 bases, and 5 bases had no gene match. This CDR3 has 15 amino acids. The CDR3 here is CASSLVGTGNSPLHF. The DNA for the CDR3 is TGTGCCAGCAGCCTGGTGGGGACAGGGAATTCACCCCTCCACTTT.

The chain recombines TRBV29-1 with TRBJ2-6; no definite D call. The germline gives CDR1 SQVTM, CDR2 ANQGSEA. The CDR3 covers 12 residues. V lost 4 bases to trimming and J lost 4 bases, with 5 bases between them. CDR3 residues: CSVGEGANVLTF. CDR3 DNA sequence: TGCAGCGTTGGTGAGGGGGCCAACGTCCTGACTTTC.

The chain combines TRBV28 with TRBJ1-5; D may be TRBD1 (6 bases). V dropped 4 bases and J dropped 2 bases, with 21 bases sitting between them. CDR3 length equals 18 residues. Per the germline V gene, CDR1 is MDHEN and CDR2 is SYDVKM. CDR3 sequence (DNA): TGTGCCAGCAGTTGGGGGCCCCTGCAGGGAAATGGCAATCAGCCCCAGCATTTT. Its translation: CASSWGPLQGNGNQPQHF.

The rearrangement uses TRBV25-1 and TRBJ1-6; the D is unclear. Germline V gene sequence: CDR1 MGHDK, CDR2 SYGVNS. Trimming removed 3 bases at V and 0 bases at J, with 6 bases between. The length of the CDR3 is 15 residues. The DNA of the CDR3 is TGTGCCAGCAGTGATAAGGGCTCCTATAATTCACCCCTCCACTTT. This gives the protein CASSDKGSYNSPLHF.

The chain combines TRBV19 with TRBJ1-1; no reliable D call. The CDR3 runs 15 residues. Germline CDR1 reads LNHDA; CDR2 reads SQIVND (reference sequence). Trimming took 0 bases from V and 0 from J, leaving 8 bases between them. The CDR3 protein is CASSIDAGLNTEAFF. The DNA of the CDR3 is TGTGCCAGTAGTATAGATGCAGGATTGAACACTGAAGCTTTCTTT.

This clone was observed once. DNA of the CDR3: TGTGCCAGCAGTTCAACGGGGCCCTCCTACGAGCAGTACTTC. Protein: CASSSTGPSYEQYF. V is TRBV27 and J is TRBJ2-7; D might be TRBD1 or TRBD2, each matching 5 bases. This CDR3 contains 14 residues. V lost 4 bases to trimming and J lost 0 bases, with 10 bases between them. From germline, CDR1 is MNHEY and CDR2 SMNVEV (reference sequence).

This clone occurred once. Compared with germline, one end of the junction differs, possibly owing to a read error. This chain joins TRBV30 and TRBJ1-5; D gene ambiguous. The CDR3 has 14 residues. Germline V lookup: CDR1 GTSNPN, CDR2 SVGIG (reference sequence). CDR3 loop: CAWSVRSNNRPQHF. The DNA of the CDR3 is TGTGCCTGGAGTGTGCGCAGTAACAATCGGCCCCAGCATTTT.

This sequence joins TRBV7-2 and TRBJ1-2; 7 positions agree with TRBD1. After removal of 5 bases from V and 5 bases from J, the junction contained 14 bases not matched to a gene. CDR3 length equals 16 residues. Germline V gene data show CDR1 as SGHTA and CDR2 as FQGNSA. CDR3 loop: CASSPQGDTRGYGYTF. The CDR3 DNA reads TGTGCCAGCAGCCCCCAGGGGGACACCAGGGGGTATGGCTACACCTTC. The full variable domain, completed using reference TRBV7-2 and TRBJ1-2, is GAGVSQSPSNKVTEKGKDVELRCDPISGHTALYWYRQSLGQGLEFLIYFQGNSAPDKSGLPSDRFSAERTGGSVSTLTIQRTQQEDSAVYLCASSPQGDTRGYGYTFGSGTRLTVV.

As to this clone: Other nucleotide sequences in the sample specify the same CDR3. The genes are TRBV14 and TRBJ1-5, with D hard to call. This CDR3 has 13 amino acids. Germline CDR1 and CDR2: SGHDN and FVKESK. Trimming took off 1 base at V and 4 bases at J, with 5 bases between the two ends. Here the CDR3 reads CASSQGPNQPQHF. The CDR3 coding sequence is TGTGCCAGCAGCCAAGGGCCTAATCAGCCCCAGCATTTT.

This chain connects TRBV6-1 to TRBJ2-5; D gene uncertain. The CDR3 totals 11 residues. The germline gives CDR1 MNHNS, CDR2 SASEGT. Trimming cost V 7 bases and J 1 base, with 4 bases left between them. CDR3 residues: CASTFQETQYF. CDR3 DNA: TGTGCCAGCACCTTCCAAGAGACCCAGTACTTC.

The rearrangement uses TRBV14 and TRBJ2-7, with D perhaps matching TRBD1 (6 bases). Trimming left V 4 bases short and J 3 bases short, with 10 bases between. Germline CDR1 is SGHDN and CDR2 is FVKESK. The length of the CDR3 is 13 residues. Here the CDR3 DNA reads TGTGCCAGCAGCCCGGACAGCTTCTACGAGCAGTACTTC. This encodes CASSPDSFYEQYF. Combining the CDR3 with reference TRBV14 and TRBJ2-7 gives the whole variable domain EAGVTQFPSHSVIEKGQTVTLRCDPISGHDNLYWYRRVMGKEIKFLLHFVKESKQDESGMPNNRFLAERTGGTYSTLKVQPAELEDSGVYFCASSPDSFYEQYFGPGTRLTVT.

DNA of the CDR3: TGTGCCAGCAGCCGGACGGGAGGCTATGGCTACACCTTC. It specifies CASSRTGGYGYTF. This chain connects TRBV5-4 to TRBJ1-2; D is unclear. Trimming stripped 4 bases from V and 4 bases from J, with 11 bases between. Looked up from germline, CDR1 is SGHNT and CDR2 is YYREEE (reference sequence). The CDR3 extends over 13 amino acids.

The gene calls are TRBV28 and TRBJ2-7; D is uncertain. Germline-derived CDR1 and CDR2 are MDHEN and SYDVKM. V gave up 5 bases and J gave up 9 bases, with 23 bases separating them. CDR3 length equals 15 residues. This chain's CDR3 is CASSAYSFDVLGQYF. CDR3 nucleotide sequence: TGTGCCAGCAGTGCGTACAGCTTCGATGTACTTGGGCAGTACTTC.